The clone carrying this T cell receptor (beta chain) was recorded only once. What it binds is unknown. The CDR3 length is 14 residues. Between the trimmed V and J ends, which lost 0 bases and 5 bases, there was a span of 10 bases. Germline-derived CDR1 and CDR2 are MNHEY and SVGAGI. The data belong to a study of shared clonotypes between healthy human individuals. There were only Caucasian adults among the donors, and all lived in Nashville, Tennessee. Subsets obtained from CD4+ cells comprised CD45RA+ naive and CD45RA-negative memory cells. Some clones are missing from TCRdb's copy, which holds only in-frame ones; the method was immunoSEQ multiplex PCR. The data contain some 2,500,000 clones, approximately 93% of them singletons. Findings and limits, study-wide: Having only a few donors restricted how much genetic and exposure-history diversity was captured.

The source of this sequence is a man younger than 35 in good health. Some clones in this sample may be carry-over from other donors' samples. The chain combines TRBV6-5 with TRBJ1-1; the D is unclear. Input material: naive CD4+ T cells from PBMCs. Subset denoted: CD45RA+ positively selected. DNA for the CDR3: TGTGCCAGCAGTTACTCGACGGGAAGAACTGAAGCTTTCTTT. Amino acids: CASSYSTGRTEAFF.